This entry concerns a single TCR beta chain. This clone's antigen is unknown. No qualities accompany the bases; no much larger clone lies one base away. These data come from a study of blood T cell repertoires in COVID-19 (dated by TCRdb to the early 2020s). A note on the overall study: Samples from collaborators originated in the United States, Italy and Spain and spanned both the acute and convalescent phases of COVID-19. A freely available public database, intended as a resource for researchers studying the immune response to SARS-CoV-2, is where the repertoires were released. HLA class I and class II types, where available, came from metadata supplied by the sample provider rather than from assay-based typing. The prospective study material was composed of cDNA or gDNA derived from T cells, B-cell-depleted T cells, or PBMCs. The samples were drawn from two sources: the first 160 participants of the ongoing ImmuneRACE study, and fewer than 1,500 subjects contributed by 6 global collaborators. The dataset comprised deeply sampled blood TCRbeta repertoires from subjects exposed to, actively infected with, or recovered from COVID-19. Nearly every sample came with metadata listing a de-identified subject ID, COVID-19 status, age in years and sex.

The immunoSEQ Assay, a bias-controlled multiplex PCR, was used to amplify TCRbeta CDR3 regions from genomic DNA. The authors' pipeline ran thus. Within the assay, amplification of reference gene primers was used to estimate how many nucleated cells each sample contained. To quantify the absolute abundance of each unique TCRbeta CDR3 rearrangement, sequence reads were collapsed and filtered. For each sample, productive Simpson clonality was calculated as the square root of Simpson's diversity index across productive rearrangements. The immuneACCESS repertoire file appears here via TCRdb, limited to in-frame rearrangements. These files lack a portion of the clones; in checked studies, under half of the deficit traces to unresolved V genes, and the cause of the others is not known. The V and J calls and clone size come from that table; D and trimming were worked out from the DNA. For this sample there are tens of thousands of clones; 90% appear just once. Less than 10% of the sample goes to the ten largest clones.

Collaborating institutions collected whole blood in K2EDTA tubes following their own protocols. Collaborator samples were shipped for TCRbeta analysis as frozen whole blood, isolated PBMCs, or DNA extracted from either sample type. Overall study results and their limits: Clinical and demographic metadata were provided uncurated, with the amount varying by source and participant.

This clonotype was sampled from a man in his sixties or seventies with active or convalescent COVID-19. The sequencing input was peripheral blood.

The CDR3 amino acid sequence is: CASRTDVFTGTGELFF. The sequenced DNA is TGTGCCAGTAGAACTGACGTATTCACGGGGACCGGGGAGCTGTTTTTT. The chain is made from TRBV19 and TRBJ2-2; a tentative D match to TRBD2 spans 5 bases. V is reduced by 6 bases and J by 5 bases, leaving a spacing of 19 bases between them. The CDR3 runs 16 residues from the cysteine to the phenylalanine. The DNA shown is the 48-base CDR3, in frame from base 1. Via the germline V gene (reference sequence), CDR1 is LNHDA and CDR2 SQIVND.